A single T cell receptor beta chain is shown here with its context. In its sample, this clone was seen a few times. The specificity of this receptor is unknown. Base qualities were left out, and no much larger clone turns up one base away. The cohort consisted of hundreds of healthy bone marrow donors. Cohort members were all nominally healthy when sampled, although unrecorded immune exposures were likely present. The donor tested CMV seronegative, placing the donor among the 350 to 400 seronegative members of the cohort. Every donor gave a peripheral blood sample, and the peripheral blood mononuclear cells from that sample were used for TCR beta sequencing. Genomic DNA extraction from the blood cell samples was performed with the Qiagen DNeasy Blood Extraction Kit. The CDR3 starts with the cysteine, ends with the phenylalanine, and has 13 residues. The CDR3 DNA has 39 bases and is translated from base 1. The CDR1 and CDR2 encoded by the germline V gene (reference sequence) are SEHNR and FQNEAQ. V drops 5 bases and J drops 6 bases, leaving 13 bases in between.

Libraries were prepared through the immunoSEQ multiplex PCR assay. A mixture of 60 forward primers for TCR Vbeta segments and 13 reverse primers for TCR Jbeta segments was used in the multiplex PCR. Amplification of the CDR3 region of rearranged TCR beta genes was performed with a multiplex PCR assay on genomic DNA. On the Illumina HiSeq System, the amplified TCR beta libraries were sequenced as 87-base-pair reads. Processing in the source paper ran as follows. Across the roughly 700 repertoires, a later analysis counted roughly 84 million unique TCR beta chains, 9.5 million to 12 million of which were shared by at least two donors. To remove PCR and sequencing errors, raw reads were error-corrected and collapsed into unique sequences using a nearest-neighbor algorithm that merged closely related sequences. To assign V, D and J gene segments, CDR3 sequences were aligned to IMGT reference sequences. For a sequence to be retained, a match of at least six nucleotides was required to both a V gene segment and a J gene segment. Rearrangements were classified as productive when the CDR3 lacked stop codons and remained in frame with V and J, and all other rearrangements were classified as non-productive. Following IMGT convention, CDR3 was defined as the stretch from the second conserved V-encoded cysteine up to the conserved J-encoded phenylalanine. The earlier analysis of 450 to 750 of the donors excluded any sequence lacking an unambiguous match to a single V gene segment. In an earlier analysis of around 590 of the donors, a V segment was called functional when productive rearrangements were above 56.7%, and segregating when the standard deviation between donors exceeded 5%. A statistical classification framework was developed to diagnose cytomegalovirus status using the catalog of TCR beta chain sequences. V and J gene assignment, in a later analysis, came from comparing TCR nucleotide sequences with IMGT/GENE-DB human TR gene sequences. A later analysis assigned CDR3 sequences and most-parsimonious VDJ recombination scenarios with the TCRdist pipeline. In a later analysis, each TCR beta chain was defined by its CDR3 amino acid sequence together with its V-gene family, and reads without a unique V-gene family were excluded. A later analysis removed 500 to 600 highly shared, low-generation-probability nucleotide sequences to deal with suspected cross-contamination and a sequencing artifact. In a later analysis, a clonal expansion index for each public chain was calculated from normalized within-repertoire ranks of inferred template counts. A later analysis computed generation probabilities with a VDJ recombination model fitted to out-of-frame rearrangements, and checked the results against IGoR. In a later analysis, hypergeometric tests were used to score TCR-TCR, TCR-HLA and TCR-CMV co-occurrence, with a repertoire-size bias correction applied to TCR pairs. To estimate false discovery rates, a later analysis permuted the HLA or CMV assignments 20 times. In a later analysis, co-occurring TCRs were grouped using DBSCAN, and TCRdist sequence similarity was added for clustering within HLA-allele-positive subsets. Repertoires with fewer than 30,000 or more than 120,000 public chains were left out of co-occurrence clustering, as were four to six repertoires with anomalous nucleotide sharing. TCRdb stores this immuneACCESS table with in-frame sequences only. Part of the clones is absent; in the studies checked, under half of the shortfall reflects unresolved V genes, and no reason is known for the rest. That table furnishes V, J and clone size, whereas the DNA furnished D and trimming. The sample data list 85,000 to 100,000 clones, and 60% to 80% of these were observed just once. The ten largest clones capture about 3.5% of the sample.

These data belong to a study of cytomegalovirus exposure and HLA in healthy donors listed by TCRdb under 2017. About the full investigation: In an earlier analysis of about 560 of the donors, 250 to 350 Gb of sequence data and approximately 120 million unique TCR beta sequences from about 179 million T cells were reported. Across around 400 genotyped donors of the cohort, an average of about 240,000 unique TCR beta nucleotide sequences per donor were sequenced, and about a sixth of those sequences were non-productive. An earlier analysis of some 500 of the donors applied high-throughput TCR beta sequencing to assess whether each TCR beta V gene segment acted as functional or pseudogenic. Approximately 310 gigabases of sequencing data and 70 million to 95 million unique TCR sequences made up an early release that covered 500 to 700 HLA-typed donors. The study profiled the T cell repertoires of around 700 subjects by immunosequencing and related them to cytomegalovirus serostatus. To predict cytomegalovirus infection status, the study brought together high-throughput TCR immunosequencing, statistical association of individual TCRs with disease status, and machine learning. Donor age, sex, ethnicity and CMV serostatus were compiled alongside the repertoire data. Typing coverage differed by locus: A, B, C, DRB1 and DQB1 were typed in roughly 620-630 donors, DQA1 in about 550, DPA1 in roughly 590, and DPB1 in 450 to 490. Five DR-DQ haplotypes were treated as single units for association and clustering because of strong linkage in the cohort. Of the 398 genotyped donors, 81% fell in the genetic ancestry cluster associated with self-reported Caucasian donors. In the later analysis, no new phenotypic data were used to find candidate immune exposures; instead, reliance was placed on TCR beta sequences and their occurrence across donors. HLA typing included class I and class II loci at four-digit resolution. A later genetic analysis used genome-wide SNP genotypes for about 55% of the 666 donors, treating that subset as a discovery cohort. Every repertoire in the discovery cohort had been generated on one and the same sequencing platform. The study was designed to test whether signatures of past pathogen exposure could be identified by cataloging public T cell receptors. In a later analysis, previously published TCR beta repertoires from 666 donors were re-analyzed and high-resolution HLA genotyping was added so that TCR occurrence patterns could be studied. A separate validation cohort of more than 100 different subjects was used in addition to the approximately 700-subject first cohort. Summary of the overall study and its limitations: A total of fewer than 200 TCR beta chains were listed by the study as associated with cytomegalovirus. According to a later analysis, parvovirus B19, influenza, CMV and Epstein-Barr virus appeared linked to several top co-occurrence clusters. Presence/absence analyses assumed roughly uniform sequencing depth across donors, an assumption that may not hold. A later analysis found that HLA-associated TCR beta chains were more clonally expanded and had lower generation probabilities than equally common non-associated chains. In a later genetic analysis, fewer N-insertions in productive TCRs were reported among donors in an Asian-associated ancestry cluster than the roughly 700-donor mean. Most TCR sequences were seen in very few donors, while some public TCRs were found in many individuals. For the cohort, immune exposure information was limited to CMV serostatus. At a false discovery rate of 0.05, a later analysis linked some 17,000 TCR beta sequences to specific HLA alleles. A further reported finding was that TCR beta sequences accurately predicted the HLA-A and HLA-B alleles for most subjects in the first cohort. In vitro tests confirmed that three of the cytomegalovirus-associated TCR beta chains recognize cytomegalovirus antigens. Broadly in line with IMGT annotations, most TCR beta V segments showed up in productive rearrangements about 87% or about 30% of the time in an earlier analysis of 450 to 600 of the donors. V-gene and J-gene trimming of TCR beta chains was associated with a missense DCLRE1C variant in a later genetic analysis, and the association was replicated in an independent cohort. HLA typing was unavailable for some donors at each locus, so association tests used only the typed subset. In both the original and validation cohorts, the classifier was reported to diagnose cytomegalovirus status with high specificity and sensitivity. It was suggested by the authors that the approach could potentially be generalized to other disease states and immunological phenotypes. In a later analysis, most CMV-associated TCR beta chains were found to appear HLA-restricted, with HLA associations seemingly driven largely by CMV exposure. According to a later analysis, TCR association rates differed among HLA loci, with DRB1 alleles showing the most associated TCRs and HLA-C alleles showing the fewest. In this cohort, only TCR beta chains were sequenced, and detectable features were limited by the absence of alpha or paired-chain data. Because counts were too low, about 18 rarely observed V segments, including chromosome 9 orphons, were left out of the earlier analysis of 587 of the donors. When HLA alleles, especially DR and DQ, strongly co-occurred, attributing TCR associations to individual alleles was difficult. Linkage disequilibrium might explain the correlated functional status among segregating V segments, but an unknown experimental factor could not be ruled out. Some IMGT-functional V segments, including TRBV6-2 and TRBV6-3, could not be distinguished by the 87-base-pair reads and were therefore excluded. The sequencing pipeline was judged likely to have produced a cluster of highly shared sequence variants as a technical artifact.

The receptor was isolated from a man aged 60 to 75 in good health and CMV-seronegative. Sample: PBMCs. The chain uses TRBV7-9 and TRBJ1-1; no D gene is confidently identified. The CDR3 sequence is CASSPNGVAEAFF. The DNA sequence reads TGTGCCAGCAGCCCCAACGGGGTCGCTGAAGCTTTCTTT.